This TCR beta chain was sequenced in a study of tumor-infiltrating lymphocytes in localized non-small cell lung cancer. Sequencing was performed with immunoSEQ multiplex PCR; in TCRdb, only in-frame clones are kept and a portion is missing. The sample shows 16,000 or so clones, approximately 70% of them seen only once. This clone was detected only a few times. The source of this sequence is a human donor with non-small cell lung cancer. The specimen sequenced was lung tumor tissue.

This CDR3 is CASSLRTDTQYF. The CDR3 nucleotides read TGCGCCAGCAGCTTAAGAACAGATACGCAGTATTTT. The chain joins TRBV5-1 to TRBJ2-3, with D hard to call. The V end lost 2 bases, the J end lost 3 bases, and 4 bases lay between the germline ends. Germline-derived CDR1 and CDR2 are SGHRS and YFSETQ. This CDR3 is 12 amino acids long.